The clone carrying this TCR beta chain showed up many times. Its antigen is as yet unknown. The data were obtained in a study of CD8 T cells in ankylosing spondylitis. Findings and limits, study-wide: Researchers report that disease-linked clones proved CD8+ and relatively rare in peripheral blood. The study identified a TCR beta motif of under ten highly homologous variants that appeared characteristic of ankylosing spondylitis blood.

The TCR beta libraries were generated through quantitative 5'-RACE incorporating molecular barcodes. Via MiXCR, TCRdb re-called the 5' RACE reads, giving one row per CDR3 protein. The sample has around 23,000 distinct CDR3 sequences; around 16% are singletons. V dropped 1 base and J dropped 9 bases, with 13 bases sitting between them. Germline V gene data show CDR1 as LGHNA and CDR2 as YNFKEQ. The length of the CDR3 is 14 residues. The chain employs TRBV4-2 and TRBJ2-1, with unresolved D. This TCR derives from a male donor with ankylosing spondylitis or in good health (not recorded which). Sequenced input: blood. The CDR3 bases are TGTGCCAGCAGCCAAGCGTCTGCGTCGCGTGAGCAGTTCTTC. It encodes CASSQASASREQFF.